One and the same sample provided the 20 T cell receptor beta chains below, sequenced in a study of cytomegalovirus exposure and HLA in healthy donors. This PCR relied on a set of 60 Vbeta primers and 13 Jbeta primers. Profiling relied on immunoSEQ multiplex PCR, and the TCRdb table lists in-frame clones only, not all of them. The table includes approximately 110,000 clones, 74% detected once. Sequencing input: PBMCs. The origin of the receptors is a man aged 45-65 years in good health and CMV-seropositive.

The chain is built from TRBV27 and TRBJ2-3, with 9 bases fitting TRBD1. The germline V gene has CDR1 MNHEY and CDR2 SMNVEV (reference sequence). V was clipped by 8 bases and J by 1 base; unmatched bases: 10. This CDR3 is built from 16 residues. The CDR3 reads CASGNTGGLGTDTQYF. The CDR3 DNA reads TGTGCCAGCGGGAACACAGGGGGCTTGGGCACAGATACGCAGTATTTT.

The chain links TRBV29-1 to TRBJ2-5; 9 bases align to TRBD1. The CDR3 is 14 amino acids. V shed 7 bases, J shed 5 bases, and the junction held 11 bases outside the gene matches. Germline V gene lookup returns CDR1 SQVTM and CDR2 ANQGSEA. The CDR3 sequence: CSALGQGVRETQYF. The CDR3, as DNA: TGCAGCGCCTTGGGACAGGGTGTTCGCGAGACCCAGTACTTC.

Details on this clone: A junction boundary mismatches the germline segment, possibly from a read error. V and J are TRBV7-9 and TRBJ1-2, with TRBD1 matching 9 bases. Germline lookup yields CDR1 SEHNR and CDR2 FQNEAQ (reference sequence). This CDR3 comprises 15 residues. The CDR3 region is CSSSLGGDRVYGYTF. CDR3 DNA sequence: TGTTCCAGCAGCTTAGGAGGGGACAGGGTCTATGGCTACACCTTC.

This clone was recorded a few times. This chain uses TRBV11-3 with TRBJ2-2; TRBD1 agrees at 8 bases. J lost 4 bases, V lost 5 bases, and 6 bases had no gene match. This CDR3 comprises 15 residues. CDR1 and CDR2 from the germline V gene are SGHNT and YENEEA. CDR3 sequence: CASSTGGRRTGELFF. The CDR3, as DNA: TGTGCCAGCAGCACAGGGGGACGCCGCACCGGGGAGCTGTTTTTT.

This clone occurred a few times. This chain links TRBV5-4 with TRBJ2-7, with D perhaps matching TRBD1 (5 bases). V lost 4 bases and J lost 5, with 13 bases in between. This CDR3 has 13 residues. Germline values: CDR1 SGHNT, CDR2 YYREEE (reference sequence). CDR3 sequence (DNA): TGTGCCAGCAGCCCCTGGGGCAGGCACGAGCAGTACTTC. Translation gives CASSPWGRHEQYF.

The J gene is TRBJ2-1, the V gene TRBV30; tentatively, D is TRBD1 (6 bases). This CDR3 has 12 amino acids. The V and J ends lost 5 bases and 9 bases respectively, with 14 bases between them. Looked up from germline, CDR1 is GTSNPN and CDR2 is SVGIG (reference sequence). The CDR3 DNA sequence: TGTGCCTGGGACCGCAGGGGCAGTGAGCAGTTCTTC. This sequence encodes CAWDRRGSEQFF.

The chain's CDR3 is CASKSGRGQGKLFF. In DNA form, the CDR3 reads TGTGCCAGTAAGAGTGGAAGGGGCCAAGGAAAACTGTTTTTT. J is TRBJ1-4 and V is TRBV19; D might be TRBD1 (5 bases). V lost 7 bases and J lost 10, with 19 bases in between. The germline V gene has CDR1 LNHDA and CDR2 SQIVND (reference sequence). This CDR3 comprises 14 residues.

The chain combines TRBV29-1 with TRBJ2-2, with D possibly being TRBD2 (6 bases). Germline CDR1 SQVTM, CDR2 ANQGSEA. The CDR3 is made up of 14 amino acids. The germline V and J ends were trimmed by 5 bases and 0 bases, with 10 bases remaining between them. The CDR3 DNA reads as TGCAGCGTTCCGGGACTGGCGAACACCGGGGAGCTGTTTTTT. Translation gives CSVPGLANTGELFF.

V usage is TRBV19 and J usage is TRBJ1-2; 9 nucleotides align to TRBD1. CDR3 length equals 14 residues. V was clipped by 8 bases and J by 6 bases; unmatched bases: 10. Germline V gene data show CDR1 as LNHDA and CDR2 as SQIVND (reference sequence). CDR3 coding DNA: TGTGCCAGTGTGACAGCCGGGACAGGGAATGGCTACACCTTC. Its translation is CASVTAGTGNGYTF.

The rearrangement joins TRBV7-3 to TRBJ2-3; the D gene is possibly TRBD2 (5 bases). The ends were cut back, 5 bases at V and 4 bases at J, with 13 bases in the middle. The CDR3 is 14 amino acids. Germline CDR1 SGHTA, CDR2 FQGTGA. The CDR3 reads CASSRSRDSDTQYF. In DNA, the CDR3 is TGTGCCAGCAGCCGTAGCCGGGATTCAGATACGCAGTATTTT.

J is TRBJ1-2 and V is TRBV7-8; D is unresolved. This CDR3 contains 15 residues. Per germline, CDR1 SGHVS and CDR2 FQNEAQ. Trimming shortened V by 2 bases and J by 3 bases, and 13 bases separated the two germline ends. The CDR3, as DNA: TGTGCCAGCAGCTTAAGGAGGCCGGCGGACTATGGCTACACCTTC. Translating it yields CASSLRRPADYGYTF.

In the case of this clone: This same CDR3 is encoded by further DNA sequences in the sample. The rearrangement joins TRBV5-6 to TRBJ2-5; 11 nucleotides agree with TRBD2. J lost 4 bases, V lost 4 bases, and 6 bases had no gene match. The CDR3 is 15 residues long. From germline, CDR1 is SGHDT and CDR2 YYEEEE. The DNA of the CDR3 is TGTGCCAGCAGCACCTTAGCGGGGGGGAGAGAGACCCAGTACTTC. This gives the protein CASSTLAGGRETQYF.

This chain joins TRBV10-2 and TRBJ1-5; 8 nucleotides align to TRBD1. Trimming removed 6 bases from V and 4 bases from J; junction bases left unmatched: 5. The germline gives CDR1 WSHSY, CDR2 SAAADI. The CDR3 is made up of 14 amino acids. The CDR3 sequence: CASSLNRGNQPQHF. CDR3 sequence (DNA): TGCGCCAGCAGCCTTAACAGGGGGAATCAGCCCCAGCATTTT.

This chain's CDR3 is CASRPRSNTGELFF. In nucleotides, the CDR3 is TGTGCCAGCAGACCAAGGAGTAACACCGGGGAGCTGTTTTTT. The V gene is TRBV6-6, the J gene TRBJ2-2; D gene unclear. Germline V gene lookup returns CDR1 MNHNY and CDR2 SVGAGI (reference sequence). This CDR3 has 14 residues. The V end was cut by 6 bases, the J end by 2 bases, with 10 bases between.

The chain is built from TRBV6-1 and TRBJ1-5; D ambiguous. The CDR3 covers 15 residues. From germline, CDR1 is MNHNS and CDR2 SASEGT. Trimming stripped 1 base from V and 4 bases from J, with 11 bases between. CDR3 nucleotides: TGTGCCAGCAGTGAAGGGGTGAGGGAAAATCAGCCCCAGCATTTT. Protein sequence: CASSEGVRENQPQHF.

The sample holds a few counts of this clone. The gene calls are TRBV5-1 and TRBJ1-2; tentatively, D is TRBD1 (6 bases). The V and J ends lost 3 bases and 3 bases respectively, with 18 bases between them. The CDR3 is 16 residues long. In germline, CDR1 is SGHRS, CDR2 YFSETQ. CDR3 bases: TGCGCCAGCAGCTCCGCAGGGGCCCCATCGTACTATGGCTACACCTTC. Translated, it gives CASSSAGAPSYYGYTF.

Remarks on this clone: This CDR3 is also generated by other DNA sequences in the sample. J is TRBJ2-3 and V is TRBV18, with 11 positions matching TRBD1. Germline values: CDR1 KGHSH, CDR2 LQKENI. The trim removed 3 bases at V and 1 base at J, leaving 3 bases unmatched. This CDR3 contains 16 residues. CDR3 region: CASSPGTGGRTDTQYF. DNA for the CDR3: TGTGCCAGCTCACCCGGGACAGGGGGACGCACAGATACGCAGTATTTT.

The V and J genes are TRBV18 and TRBJ1-5; D is perhaps TRBD1 (5 bases). This CDR3 spans 15 amino acids. Germline assignment: CDR1 KGHSH and CDR2 LQKENI. Trimming shortened V by 1 base and J by 1 base, and 8 bases separated the two germline ends. The DNA for the CDR3 is TGTGCCAGCTCACCACAGGGGTCGAGCAATCAGCCCCAGCATTTT. Residues: CASSPQGSSNQPQHF. Full variable domain (missing parts from reference TRBV18 and TRBJ1-5): NAGVMQNPRHLVRRRGQEARLRCSPMKGHSHVYWYRQLPEEGLKFMVYLQKENIIDESGMPKERFSAEFPKEGPSILRIQQVVRGDSAAYFCASSPQGSSNQPQHFGDGTRLSIL.

The chain recombines TRBV19 with TRBJ2-1; 11 bases fit TRBD2. CDR3 size: 18 residues. J was trimmed by 7 bases and V by 1 base; bases with no gene match: 12. Per the germline V gene, CDR1 is LNHDA and CDR2 is SQIVND (reference sequence). The CDR3 loop is CASSIGLAGSLGLNEQFF. In DNA form, the CDR3 reads TGTGCCAGTAGTATAGGACTAGCGGGGTCCCTCGGGTTGAATGAGCAGTTCTTC.

With regard to this clone: A read error may produce the germline difference seen at one junction end. The chain couples TRBV5-1 to TRBJ2-2; 10 bases agree with TRBD2. The CDR3 totals 16 residues. Germline CDR1 is SGHRS and CDR2 is YFSETQ. CDR3 region: CASTPPGLANAGELFF. Written as DNA, the CDR3 is TGCGCCAGCACTCCTCCGGGACTAGCGAACGCCGGGGAGCTGTTTTTT. The full variable domain, with the rest looked up from reference TRBV5-1 and TRBJ2-2, is KAGVTQTPRYLIKTRGQQVTLSCSPISGHRSVSWYQQTPGQGLQFLFEYFSETQRNKGNFPGRFSGRQFSNSRSEMNVSTLELGDSALYLCASTPPGLANAGELFFGEGSRLTVL.